The sequence of this T cell receptor beta chain was determined in a study of tumor-infiltrating lymphocytes in oesophageal squamous cell carcinoma. CDR1 and CDR2 from the germline V gene are MNHNY and SVGAGI (reference sequence). CDR3 length: 17 amino acids. TCRdb used MiXCR to reprocess the PCR reads, holding one entry per CDR3 protein. The profile shows about 18,000 distinct CDR3 sequences, 35% to 45% of them singletons. This clonotype was obtained from a female donor with esophageal squamous cell carcinoma. Sequencing input: normal esophageal tissue next to the tumor. The rearrangement links TRBV6-6 to TRBJ2-1; D may correspond to TRBD1 or TRBD2 (5 bases each). The better agreement between TRBJ2-7 and the DNA end casts doubt on the J call. CDR3 nucleotide sequence: TGTGCCAGCAGTTACACCGCCGGGACCCACTCCTACAATGAGCAGTACTTC. It is translated as CASSYTAGTHSYNEQYF.